The clone carrying this TCR beta chain was detected a few times. Its specificity is not known. The primer mix had 60 Vbeta and 13 Jbeta primers. Using immunoSEQ multiplex PCR, the repertoire was profiled, and TCRdb retains in-frame clones only, with some absent. Of more than 60,000 clones in the sample, under 80% were seen once. These data originate in a study of cytomegalovirus exposure and HLA in healthy donors. Study-level findings and limits: A list of around 150 TCR beta chains associated with cytomegalovirus was given. Fewer N-insertions than the roughly 700-donor mean were reportedly shown by an Asian-associated ancestry cluster in a later analysis.

CDR1 and CDR2 (germline): LGHNA, YSLEER. This CDR3 spans 14 amino acids. Between the trimmed V and J ends, which lost 3 bases and 2 bases, there was a span of 10 bases. This receptor was taken from a male donor in good health and CMV-seropositive. The sequencing sample was made of PBMCs. The chain recombines TRBV4-3 with TRBJ1-2; D is possibly TRBD1 (5 bases). DNA of the CDR3: TGCGCCAGCAGCCAGGGCGGGGGAAACTATGGCTACACCTTC. Translation gives CASSQGGGNYGYTF.